Presented here are 28 T cell receptor beta chains from one specimen sequenced in a study of CD8+CD57+ T cells in acquired aplastic anemia. Investigators profiled TCR beta VDJ and CDR3 from genomic DNA template. In TCRdb, the reads were re-called with MiXCR into one record per CDR3 protein. The sample has about 180,000 distinct CDR3 sequences; around half are singletons. Material for sequencing was sorted CD4+, CD8+, or CD8+CD57+ T cells (not recorded which) from PBMCs. Receptor source: a human donor in good health.

The chain uses TRBV7-9 and TRBJ2-7; D not certain. The CDR3 runs to 13 residues. Trimming took 1 base from V and 2 from J, leaving 6 bases between them. Germline V gene data show CDR1 as SEHNR and CDR2 as FQNEAQ (reference sequence). As DNA, the CDR3 is TGTGCCAGCAGCTTAGAGGATCCCTACGAGCAGTACTTC. The encoded protein is CASSLEDPYEQYF.

A few counts support this clonotype. This chain connects TRBV5-4 to TRBJ2-3, with D perhaps matching TRBD2 (5 bases). The CDR3 contains 14 residues. CDR1 is SGHNT, CDR2 YYREEE, per germline (reference sequence). V lost 1 base, J lost 0 bases, and 6 bases lay in between. CDR3 loop: CASSLTRSTDTQYF. The CDR3 DNA reads TGTGCCAGCAGCTTGACTAGAAGCACAGATACGCAGTATTTT.

The chain recombines TRBV7-2 with TRBJ2-3, with D perhaps matching TRBD2 (6 bases). Germline CDR1 reads SGHTA; CDR2 reads FQGNSA. The V gene lost 2 bases and the J gene lost 6 bases, with 9 bases spanning the gap. The CDR3 covers 13 residues. The chain's CDR3 is CASSLWGRDTQYF. CDR3 DNA: TGTGCCAGCAGCTTATGGGGGAGGGATACGCAGTATTTT. Variable domain in full (rest from reference TRBV7-2 and TRBJ2-3): GAGVSQSPSNKVTEKGKDVELRCDPISGHTALYWYRQSLGQGLEFLIYFQGNSAPDKSGLPSDRFSAERTGGSVSTLTIQRTQQEDSAVYLCASSLWGRDTQYFGPGTRLTVL.

This clonotype was recorded at least ten times. The chain combines TRBV20-1 with TRBJ2-3, with D perhaps matching TRBD2 (5 bases). The germline V and J ends were trimmed by 0 bases and 1 base, with 11 bases remaining between them. The CDR3 has 15 amino acids. In germline, CDR1 is DFQATT, CDR2 SNEGSKA (reference sequence). CDR3 region: CSARDPAEGTDTQYF. In DNA form, the CDR3 reads TGCAGTGCTAGAGATCCAGCGGAGGGCACAGATACGCAGTATTTT.

The sample holds many counts of this clonotype. The gene calls are TRBV5-4 and TRBJ2-5; 8 bases fit TRBD2. CDR3 length equals 18 residues. The trim removed 2 bases at V and 4 bases at J, leaving 16 bases unmatched. The V gene's germline CDR1 is SGHNT and CDR2 YYREEE (reference sequence). CDR3 in amino acids: CASSFGGARGGLGETQYF. The CDR3 DNA reads TGTGCCAGCAGCTTCGGGGGGGCAAGGGGAGGATTGGGAGAGACCCAGTACTTC.

The chain recombines TRBV19 with TRBJ1-4, with D hard to call. The germline CDR1 and CDR2 sequences are LNHDA and SQIVND (reference sequence). The CDR3 covers 14 residues. The ends were cut back, 7 bases at V and 10 bases at J, with 19 bases in the middle. The CDR3 spells CASTPRRDSGKLFF. The CDR3 nucleotides read TGTGCCAGTACCCCCCGAAGGGATAGTGGAAAACTGTTTTTT.

This rearrangement joins TRBV20-1 to TRBJ2-2; tentatively, D is TRBD2 (5 bases). The CDR3 totals 14 residues. V lost 4 bases to trimming and J lost 1 base, with 10 bases between them. Germline V lookup: CDR1 DFQATT, CDR2 SNEGSKA (reference sequence). CDR3 sequence reads: CSATPDWNTGELFF. In DNA, the CDR3 is TGCAGTGCTACGCCGGACTGGAACACCGGGGAGCTGTTTTTT.

This clonotype was picked up many times. The chain links TRBV9 to TRBJ1-2; D might be TRBD1 (6 bases). V gave up 3 bases and J gave up 2 bases, with 8 bases separating them. The CDR3 extends over 13 amino acids. From germline, CDR1 is SGDLS and CDR2 YYNGEE. The chain's CDR3 is CASSAQGNYGYTF. The CDR3, as DNA: TGTGCCAGCAGCGCACAGGGAAACTATGGCTACACCTTC. The full variable domain, its missing parts supplied by reference TRBV9 and TRBJ1-2, is DSGVTQTPKHLITATGQRVTLRCSPRSGDLSVYWYQQSLDQGLQFLIQYYNGEERAKGNILERFSAQQFPDLHSELNLSSLELGDSALYFCASSAQGNYGYTFGSGTRLTVV.

This clonotype was recorded many times. The rearrangement uses TRBV5-1 and TRBJ2-7; 9 bases agree with TRBD1. J was trimmed by 9 bases and V by 4 bases; bases with no gene match: 8. CDR1 is SGHRS and CDR2 is YFSETQ in the germline V gene. The CDR3 runs to 13 residues. The CDR3 nucleotides read TGCGCCAGCAGCGTGACAGGGGGGACGGGGCAGTACTTC. As protein: CASSVTGGTGQYF.

The chain has TRBV4-1 and TRBJ2-7; D unclear. Germline V gives CDR1 MGHRA, CDR2 YSYEKL. The CDR3 has 12 residues. The V end was cut by 1 base, the J end by 0 bases, with 1 base between. CDR3 residues: CASSQASYEQYF. CDR3 DNA sequence: TGCGCCAGCAGCCAAGCCTCCTACGAGCAGTACTTC.

This chain uses TRBV20-1 with TRBJ2-7, with D hard to call. V gave up 4 bases and J gave up 6 bases, with 19 bases separating them. The CDR3 is 14 residues long. The V gene's germline CDR1 is DFQATT and CDR2 SNEGSKA (reference sequence). The CDR3 region has the DNA TGCAGTGCTAAATCCATTACTCCTTTCGGCGAGCAGTACTTC. Protein sequence: CSAKSITPFGEQYF.

This clonotype was recorded a few times. The chain uses TRBV7-9 and TRBJ1-1; D is uncertain. There are 12 residues in the CDR3. Trimming shortened V by 8 bases and J by 3 bases, and 10 bases separated the two germline ends. Germline assignment: CDR1 SEHNR and CDR2 FQNEAQ (reference sequence). The CDR3 nucleotides are TGTGCCAGCGGAGAGGAGTACACTGAAGCTTTCTTT. Translating gives CASGEEYTEAFF.

V gene TRBV5-1 combines with J gene TRBJ2-5; unclear D gene. Germline values: CDR1 SGHRS, CDR2 YFSETQ. The ends were cut back, 4 bases at V and 5 bases at J, with 9 bases in the middle. The CDR3 loop spans 12 amino acids. Here the CDR3 reads CASSPRWETQYF. The CDR3 DNA reads as TGCGCCAGCAGCCCGAGGTGGGAGACCCAGTACTTC.

The rearrangement uses TRBV29-1 and TRBJ2-4, with TRBD2 matching over 7 bases. Germline V CDR1 and CDR2: SQVTM, ANQGSEA. This CDR3 spans 15 amino acids. V was pared by 4 bases and J by 0 bases, with 6 bases of the junction left unmatched. CDR3 sequence: CSVVGEGIAKNIQYF. Written as DNA, the CDR3 is TGCAGCGTTGTTGGGGAGGGGATAGCCAAAAACATTCAGTACTTC.

This sequence joins TRBV12-3 or TRBV12-4 and TRBJ2-3; 14 nucleotides agree with TRBD2. CDR3 size: 15 residues. Trimming at V came to 6 bases and at J to 6 bases, leaving 5 bases not matched to a gene. CDR3 loop: CASRGLAGEWDTQYF. CDR3 nucleotides: TGTGCCAGCAGGGGACTAGCGGGAGAGTGGGATACGCAGTATTTT.

This clonotype was recorded at least ten times. In nucleotides, the CDR3 is TGTGCCAGCAGTCGGACAGGGGGCACTGGAAACACCATATATTTT. Protein: CASSRTGGTGNTIYF. The chain is built from TRBV12-3 or TRBV12-4 and TRBJ1-3; the match to TRBD1 covers 11 bases. This CDR3 spans 15 amino acids. The trim removed 5 bases at V and 2 bases at J, leaving 2 bases unmatched.

V gene TRBV2 combines with J gene TRBJ2-7; 7 nucleotides align to TRBD2. This CDR3 has 13 residues. After removal of 7 bases from V and 6 bases from J, the junction contained 9 bases not matched to a gene. Per the germline V gene, CDR1 is SNHLY and CDR2 is FYNNEI. The CDR3 nucleotides are TGTGCCAGCATCGATGGGGGGGATCGCGAGCAGTACTTC. Translated: CASIDGGDREQYF.

The J gene is TRBJ1-6, the V gene TRBV7-2; D remains ambiguous. Germline V gene data show CDR1 as SGHTA and CDR2 as FQGNSA. The CDR3 spans 13 residues. V was clipped by 7 bases and J by 8 bases, with 12 bases between them. CDR3 protein: CASNGRRYSPLHF. CDR3 sequence (DNA): TGTGCCAGCAACGGACGTAGATATTCACCCCTCCACTTT.

This chain links TRBV29-1 with TRBJ1-5, with 7 bases identical to TRBD1. Germline trimming cut 4 bases from V and 0 bases from J; bases unmatched to any gene: 3. Per the germline V gene, CDR1 is SQVTM and CDR2 is ANQGSEA. CDR3 size: 14 residues. The CDR3 coding sequence is TGCAGCGTTGGACAGGGCAATAGCAATCAGCCCCAGCATTTT. This gives the protein CSVGQGNSNQPQHF.

This clonotype was observed at least ten times. The chain joins TRBV6-5 to TRBJ2-7; D is possibly TRBD1 (7 bases). Germline loops: CDR1 MNHEY, CDR2 SVGAGI. V shed 2 bases and J shed 9 bases, with 8 bases lying between them. The CDR3 extends over 11 amino acids. CDR3 amino acids: CASSYQGGQYF. For the CDR3, the DNA is TGTGCCAGCAGTTACCAGGGGGGGCAGTACTTC.

Many counts were recorded for this clonotype. The gene calls are TRBV20-1 and TRBJ1-6; D unresolved. V dropped 3 bases and J dropped 0 bases, with 6 bases sitting between them. The CDR3 runs to 14 residues. Per the germline V gene, CDR1 is DFQATT and CDR2 is SNEGSKA (reference sequence). The CDR3 spells CSARTSSYNSPLHF. The CDR3 coding sequence is TGCAGTGCTAGGACTAGCTCCTATAATTCACCCCTCCACTTT.

This clonotype was counted at least ten times. The chain has TRBV6-6 and TRBJ1-1; D perhaps matches TRBD1 (6 bases). This CDR3 has 13 residues. Germline lookup yields CDR1 MNHNY and CDR2 SVGAGI (reference sequence). Trimming shortened V by 2 bases and J by 11 bases, and 15 bases separated the two germline ends. The CDR3 DNA is TGTGCCAGCAGTTACACGACAGGACCTCGGGCTTTCTTT. Protein product: CASSYTTGPRAFF.

V usage is TRBV25-1 and J usage is TRBJ2-5; 10 nucleotides line up with TRBD2. Germline CDR1 and CDR2: MGHDK and SYGVNS. V gave up 2 bases and J gave up 7 bases; unmatched junction bases: 10. This CDR3 comprises 16 residues. The CDR3 loop is CASSEVSSGGVGTQYF. The CDR3, as DNA: TGTGCCAGCAGTGAAGTTTCTAGCGGGGGAGTGGGGACCCAGTACTTC.

The V call is TRBV5-1, the J call TRBJ2-5; D may match TRBD1 or TRBD2 (6 bases each). Trimming took off 0 bases at V and 1 base at J, with 10 bases between the two ends. This CDR3 spans 15 amino acids. Germline values: CDR1 SGHRS, CDR2 YFSETQ. Here the CDR3 DNA reads TGCGCCAGCAGCTTGGTCGGGGGCACCCAAGAGACCCAGTACTTC. This codes for CASSLVGGTQETQYF.

The V gene is TRBV7-9, the J gene TRBJ1-6, with D maybe TRBD1 (6 bases). V was clipped by 2 bases and J by 7 bases, with 12 bases between them. The CDR3 loop spans 15 amino acids. Germline V CDR1 and CDR2: SEHNR, FQNEAQ (reference sequence). The CDR3 here is CASSLTGGLNSPLHF. The CDR3 coding sequence is TGTGCCAGCAGCTTAACGGGGGGGCTAAATTCACCCCTCCACTTT.

This clonotype was detected many times. The J gene is TRBJ2-1, the V gene TRBV15; TRBD1 matches at 8 bases. The CDR3 spans 15 residues. V shed 3 bases, J shed 5 bases, and the junction held 6 bases outside the gene matches. Germline V gene lookup returns CDR1 LNHNV and CDR2 YYDKDF (reference sequence). The CDR3 DNA follows: TGTGCCACCAGCAGGTTACCGGGACAGGACAATGAGCAGTTCTTC. It encodes CATSRLPGQDNEQFF.

The chain recombines TRBV28 with TRBJ1-5; D is unclear. The germline V and J ends were trimmed by 5 bases and 3 bases, with 11 bases remaining between them. CDR1 and CDR2 from the germline V gene are MDHEN and SYDVKM. The CDR3 is made up of 14 amino acids. The CDR3 DNA reads TGTGCCAGCAGTGCCGGGATACTCAATCAGCCCCAGCATTTT. It is translated as CASSAGILNQPQHF.

The chain is built from TRBV10-2 and TRBJ1-2, with 7 bases identical to TRBD1. Germline V gene lookup returns CDR1 WSHSY and CDR2 SAAADI. V lost 6 bases to trimming and J lost 2 bases; unmatched junction nucleotides: 9. CDR3 length: 15 amino acids. The CDR3 reads CASRGTVDPNYGYTF. In DNA form, the CDR3 reads TGCGCCAGCAGGGGGACAGTGGACCCAAACTATGGCTACACCTTC.